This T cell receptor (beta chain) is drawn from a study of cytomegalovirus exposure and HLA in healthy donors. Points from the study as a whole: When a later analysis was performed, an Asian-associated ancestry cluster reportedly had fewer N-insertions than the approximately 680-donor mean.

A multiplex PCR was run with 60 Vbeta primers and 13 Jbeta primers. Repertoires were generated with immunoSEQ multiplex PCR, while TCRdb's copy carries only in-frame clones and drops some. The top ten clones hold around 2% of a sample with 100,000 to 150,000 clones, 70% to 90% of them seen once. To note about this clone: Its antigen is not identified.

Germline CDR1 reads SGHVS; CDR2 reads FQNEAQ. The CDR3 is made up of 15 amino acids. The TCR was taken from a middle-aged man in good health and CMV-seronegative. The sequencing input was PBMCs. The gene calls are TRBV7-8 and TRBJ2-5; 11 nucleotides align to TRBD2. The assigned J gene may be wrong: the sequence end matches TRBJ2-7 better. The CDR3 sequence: CASSSGTSGTYEQYF. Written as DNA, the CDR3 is TGTGCCAGCAGCTCAGGGACTAGCGGAACTTACGAGCAGTACTTC.